This T cell receptor (beta chain) was retrieved from a study of shared clonotypes between healthy human individuals (dated by TCRdb to about 2020). With regard to the full study: The cohort comprised two women and three men aged 18 to 49 years. Per donor, three plates each were used for CD4 naive and CD4 memory, two for CD8 naive, and one for CD8 memory. The study deeply sequenced blood TCR repertoires of 5 or 6 healthy adults to estimate repertoire size and the extent of clonotype sharing between individuals. Libraries were prepared and TCR repertoires were sequenced by different laboratories using diverse techniques, in order to increase sequencing depth and limit assay-specific biases. Leukapheresis yielded between about 0.9 and 10 billion PBMCs per donor. Findings and caveats that apply to the study as a whole: Estimated clonotype richness was generally larger for naive than for memory subsets. Incomplete sequencing was indicated by rarefaction of sorted-subset datasets, despite the large sequencing depth. Sampling was limited to blood, and TCR repertoires in tissue likely differ from TCR repertoires in blood. The genetic and exposure-history diversity represented was limited by the small number of donors. Compared with non-shared clonotypes, the clonotypes found in all four sorted-subset donors had higher generation probabilities. When a few donors were compared, the shared fraction of clonotypes was 5% to 6.5% for naive CD4, roughly 3.4% for naive CD8, 2.3% for memory CD4, and 0.4% for memory CD8. Pairwise subsampling led to the expectation that sequencing depth would affect the degree of clonotype sharing among donors.

Healthy HIV-negative adults with no recently reported acute infections or vaccinations were included as donors. Every donor was a Caucasian adult residing in Nashville, Tennessee, USA. CD4+ T cells were enriched by magnetic negative selection, after which naive cells were positively selected on CD45RA and the negative fraction was taken as the memory subset. Blood was obtained by leukapheresis, after which PBMCs were separated by Ficoll-Histopaque density gradient centrifugation and cryopreserved in liquid nitrogen vapor phase. Purity and quantity of every magnetically sorted T cell population were checked by analytical flow cytometry. Genomic DNA was isolated from every sorted fraction and measured by UV absorbance on a Nanodrop 2000c. This clone has a single count. Its cognate antigen has yet to be identified. Base qualities are not at hand, and no much larger clone is one base apart. There are 16 amino acids in the CDR3, from cysteine to phenylalanine inclusive. The only DNA kept is the CDR3, 48 bases in frame from the first base. The CDR1 and CDR2 encoded by the germline V gene are MDHEN and SYDVKM. V is clipped by 5 bases and J by 4 bases, and the sequence between their germline boundaries is 20 bases long.

Using the deep immunoSEQ assay, multiplex PCR amplified TCR CDR3 regions from genomic DNA. Genomic DNA extracted from each cell subset was distributed evenly over all wells of several immunoSEQ 96-well plates, and each plate served as one replicate. For sorted subsets, each replicate PCR was loaded with roughly 200 ng genomic DNA, equivalent to approximately 27,000 T cell genomes. Purified libraries were quantified with a Qubit 3.0 fluorometer, sized on a Bioanalyzer 2100, and re-quantified with the KAPA Library Quantification kit. Each immunoSEQ 96-well plate was sequenced on its own single-read 150-cycle Illumina NextSeq 550 flow cell. The original pipeline was this. The immunoSEQ output contained only junctional sequences without quality scores, so filtering could not match that applied to full-length reads. To assign V/J genes and CDR3, sequences were annotated using PyIR, a Python wrapper for IgBLAST v1.9, with IMGT germline references. Any read was removed if the V/J assignment was weak (E-value above 1e-6), the CDR3 was missing, or the read contained stop codons, out-of-frame junctions, or ambiguous translated residues. V3J clonotypes were defined as sequences sharing an identical inferred V gene, J gene, and CDR3 amino acid sequence. The percentage overlap between two repertoires was calculated by dividing the number of shared unique clonotypes by the size of the smaller repertoire. Repertoire richness was assessed with RTK rarefaction, the Chao1 estimator, and Recon v2.1 estimates of unobserved clonotypes. Generation probabilities were computed with OLGA for all TCRbeta clonotypes obtained by the gDNA method from a handful of donors. In its TCRdb copy, this immuneACCESS table keeps in-frame sequences only and misses some clones. Where compared with another copy, unresolved V genes explain less than half of these, and the others have no known cause. Clone size and the V and J calls come from that table; the DNA yielded D and trimming. The sample table shows 1 million to 1.3 million clones, and around 82% are seen once. The ten biggest clones cover 0.55% to 0.7% of the sample.

Sequences were obtained from memory CD4+ T cells from PBMCs. In the paper's terms, the cell subset or site label means: CD45RA-negative fraction. The receptor was isolated from a young man in good health. Some clones in this sample may be carry-over from other donors' samples. The sequence joins TRBV28 to TRBJ1-2; TRBD1 could be the D gene, as 6 bases match. The CDR3 sequence is CASSSGGSRSRYGYTF. The bases read TGTGCCAGCAGTAGCGGGGGCAGTCGGTCTCGCTATGGCTACACCTTC.